This T cell receptor beta chain was sequenced in a study of T cells in Graves' hyperthyroidism and ophthalmopathy. Study-wide points: Peripheral blood also featured most of the thyroid clonotypes expanded above 0.001.

Amplified TCR beta CDR3 regions came from RNA transcripts. RT-PCR in the first round (using the HTBI primer set) targeted the TCR CDR3. A single record per CDR3 protein comes from TCRdb applying MiXCR to the multiplex PCR reads. The sample contains around 200,000 distinct CDR3 sequences, around 16% of which appear only once. Newly diagnosed patients aged 18 to 65 had hyperthyroidism of under 2 months' duration. This clonotype came up many times. Antigen specificity is unknown. What was sequenced was blood. The receptor was derived from a man in his forties with Graves' hyperthyroidism.

CDR3: CASSLRAAQNQPQHF. For the CDR3, the DNA is TGTGCCAGCAGCTTAAGGGCGGCCCAAAATCAGCCCCAGCATTTT. The rearrangement joins TRBV7-2 to TRBJ1-5; no firm D call. The V gene's germline CDR1 is SGHTA and CDR2 FQGNSA. The V and J ends lost 2 bases and 4 bases respectively, with 12 bases between them. The CDR3 covers 15 residues.